This T cell receptor beta chain is from a study of T cell repertoires in cytomegalovirus infection. This clonotype was seen a handful of times. TCRdb reprocessed the reads via MiXCR and lists one record per CDR3 protein. Among over 300,000 distinct CDR3 sequences listed, more than 8% were seen once. V lost 0 bases, J lost 6 bases, and 11 bases stayed unmatched. This CDR3 is 17 amino acids long. Germline CDR1 SGHRS, CDR2 YFSETQ. The rearrangement joins TRBV5-1 to TRBJ2-3; 9 bases align to TRBD2. The material sequenced was PBMCs. The TCR originated in a human donor in good health (CMV status not recorded). Some clones in this sample may be carry-over from other donors' samples. In nucleotides, the CDR3 is TGCGCCAGCAGCTTGGAAGCTGCTAGCGGGGTGAAGGATACGCAGTATTTT. It yields the protein CASSLEAASGVKDTQYF.